This TCR beta chain came from a study of OX40 agonist ivuxolimab in advanced cancers. At the level of the study: Dose-escalation patients were diagnosed with hepatocellular carcinoma, melanoma, renal cell cancer or head and neck cancer. Enrollees could have had prior anti-PD-1, anti-PD-L1 or anti-CTLA-4 therapy, which about 40% had received.

Study findings and constraints: Some patients without response likewise showed low normalized clonal expansion. Patients with a partial response at 0.1-3.0 mg/kg had among the lowest clonal expansion.

The repertoire was sequenced with immunoSEQ multiplex PCR; TCRdb's copy has only in-frame clones and lacks some. Of more than 50,000 clones detected, over 80% appear once; the ten largest clones hold about 3.7%. This CDR3 is built from 15 residues. CDR1 and CDR2 (germline): MDHEN, SYDVKM. The V segment lost 4 bases and the J segment 10 bases; nucleotides outside the gene matches: 11. In the case of this clone: Its antigen is still unknown.

This specimen was CD4+ or CD8+ T cells sorted from blood, taken in a trial of the OX40 agonist ivuxolimab. The source of this sequence is an adult with an advanced solid tumor such as melanoma, head and neck, liver or kidney cancer. V is TRBV28 and J is TRBJ2-1, with 9 nucleotides matching TRBD1. CDR3 nucleotides: TGTGCCAGCAGTTCCCCGTCACAGGGGGCAGGGGAGCAGTTCTTC. Residues: CASSSPSQGAGEQFF. Looking up the rest from reference TRBV28 and TRBJ2-1 gives the full variable domain: DVKVTQSSRYLVKRTGEKVFLECVQDMDHENMFWYRQDPGLGLRLIYFSYDVKMKEKGDIPEGYSVSREKKERFSLILESASTNQTSMYLCASSSPSQGAGEQFFGPGTRLTVL.